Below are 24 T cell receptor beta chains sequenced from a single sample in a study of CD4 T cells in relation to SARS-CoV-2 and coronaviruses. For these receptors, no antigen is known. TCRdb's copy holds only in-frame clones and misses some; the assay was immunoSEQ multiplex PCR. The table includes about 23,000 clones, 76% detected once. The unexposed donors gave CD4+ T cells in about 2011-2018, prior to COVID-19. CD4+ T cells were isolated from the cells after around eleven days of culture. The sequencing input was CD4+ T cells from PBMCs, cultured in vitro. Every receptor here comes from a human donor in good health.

In DNA, the CDR3 is TGCAGCGTTGTAACTAGCGGGAGTTACGAGCAGTACTTC. Its protein is CSVVTSGSYEQYF. This chain connects TRBV29-1 to TRBJ2-7; 11 positions match TRBD2. The V gene end was trimmed by 4 bases and the J gene end by 4 bases; junction bases not matched to a gene: 3. The CDR3 covers 13 residues. CDR1 and CDR2 from the germline V gene are SQVTM and ANQGSEA.

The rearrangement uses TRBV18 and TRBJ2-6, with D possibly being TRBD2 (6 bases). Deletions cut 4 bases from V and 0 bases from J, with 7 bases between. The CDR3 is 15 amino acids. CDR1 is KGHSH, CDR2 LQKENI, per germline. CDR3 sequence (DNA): TGTGCCAGCTCACACGGGAGCTCTGGGGCCAACGTCCTGACTTTC. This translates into CASSHGSSGANVLTF.

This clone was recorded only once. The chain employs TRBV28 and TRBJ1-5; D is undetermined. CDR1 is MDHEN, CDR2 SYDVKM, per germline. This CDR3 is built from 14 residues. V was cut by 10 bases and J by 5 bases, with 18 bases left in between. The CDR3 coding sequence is TGTGCCACCTCCGTGCAACGGGGATATCAGCCCCAGCATTTT. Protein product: CATSVQRGYQPQHF.

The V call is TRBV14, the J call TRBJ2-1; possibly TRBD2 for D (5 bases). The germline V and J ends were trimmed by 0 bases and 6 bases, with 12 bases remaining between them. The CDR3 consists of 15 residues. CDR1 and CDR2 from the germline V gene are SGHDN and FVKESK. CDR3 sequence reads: CASSQDWLAANEQFF. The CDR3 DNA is TGTGCCAGCAGCCAAGATTGGCTAGCAGCCAATGAGCAGTTCTTC.

As DNA, the CDR3 is TGTGCCAGTACGAGCGGGAGGGTGCGGACCGGGGAGCTGTTTTTT. This sequence encodes CASTSGRVRTGELFF. The rearrangement uses TRBV19 and TRBJ2-2; the match to TRBD2 covers 10 bases. The germline CDR1 and CDR2 sequences are LNHDA and SQIVND (reference sequence). This CDR3 has 15 residues. Trimming removed 7 bases from V and 5 bases from J; junction bases left unmatched: 7.

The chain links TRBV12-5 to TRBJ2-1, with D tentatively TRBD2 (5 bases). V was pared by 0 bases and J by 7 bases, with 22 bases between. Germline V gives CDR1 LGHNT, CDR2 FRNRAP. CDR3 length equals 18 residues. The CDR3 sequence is CASGLVVARKTVSNEQFF. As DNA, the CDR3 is TGTGCTAGTGGTTTGGTAGTAGCGAGGAAAACCGTCTCTAATGAGCAGTTCTTC.

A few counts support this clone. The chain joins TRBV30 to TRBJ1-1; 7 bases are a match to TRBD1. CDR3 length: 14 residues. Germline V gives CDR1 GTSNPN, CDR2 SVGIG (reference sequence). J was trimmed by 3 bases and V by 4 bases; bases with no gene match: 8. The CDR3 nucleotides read TGTGCCTGGAAGGCGGGGACAGCCCACACTGAAGCTTTCTTT. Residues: CAWKAGTAHTEAFF.

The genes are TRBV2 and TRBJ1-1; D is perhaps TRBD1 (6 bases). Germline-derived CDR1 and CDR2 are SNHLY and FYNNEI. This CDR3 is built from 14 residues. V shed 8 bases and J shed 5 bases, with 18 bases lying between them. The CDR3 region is CASGEQGVATEAFF. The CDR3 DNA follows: TGTGCCAGCGGAGAACAGGGTGTCGCGACTGAAGCTTTCTTT.

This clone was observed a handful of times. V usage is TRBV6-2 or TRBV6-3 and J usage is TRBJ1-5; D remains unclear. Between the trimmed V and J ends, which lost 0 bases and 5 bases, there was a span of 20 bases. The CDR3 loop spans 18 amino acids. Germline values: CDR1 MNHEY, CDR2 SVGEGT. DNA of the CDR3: TGTGCCAGCAGTTACTCATTGGCGGCGAGCAGGTCAGATCAGCCCCAGCATTTT. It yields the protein CASSYSLAASRSDQPQHF.

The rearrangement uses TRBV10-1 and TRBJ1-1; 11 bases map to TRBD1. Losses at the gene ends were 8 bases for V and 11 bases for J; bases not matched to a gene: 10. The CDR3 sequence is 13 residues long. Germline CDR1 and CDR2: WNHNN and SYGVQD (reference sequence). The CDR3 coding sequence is TGCGCCAGCGGTTACGGACAGGGGGCCGGGGCTTTCTTT. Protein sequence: CASGYGQGAGAFF.

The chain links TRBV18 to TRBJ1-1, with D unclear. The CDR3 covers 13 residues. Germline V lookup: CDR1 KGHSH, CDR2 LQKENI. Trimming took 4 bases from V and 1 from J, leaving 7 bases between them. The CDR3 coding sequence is TGTGCCAGCTCACAGGAGAAGAACACTGAAGCTTTCTTT. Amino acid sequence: CASSQEKNTEAFF.

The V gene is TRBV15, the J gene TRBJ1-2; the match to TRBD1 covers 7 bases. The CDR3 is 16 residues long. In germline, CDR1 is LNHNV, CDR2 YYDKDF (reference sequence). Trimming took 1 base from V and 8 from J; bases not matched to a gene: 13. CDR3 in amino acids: CATSRVQDRFFRGYTF. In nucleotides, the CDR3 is TGTGCCACCAGCAGAGTTCAGGACAGGTTCTTCCGCGGCTACACCTTC.

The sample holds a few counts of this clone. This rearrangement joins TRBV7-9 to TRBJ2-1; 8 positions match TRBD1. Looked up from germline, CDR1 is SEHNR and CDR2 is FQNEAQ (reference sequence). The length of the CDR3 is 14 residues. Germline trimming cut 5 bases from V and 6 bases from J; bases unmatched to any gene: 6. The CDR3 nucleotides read TGTGCCAGCAGCCCTCGGACAGGGCGCAATGAGCAGTTCTTC. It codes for CASSPRTGRNEQFF.

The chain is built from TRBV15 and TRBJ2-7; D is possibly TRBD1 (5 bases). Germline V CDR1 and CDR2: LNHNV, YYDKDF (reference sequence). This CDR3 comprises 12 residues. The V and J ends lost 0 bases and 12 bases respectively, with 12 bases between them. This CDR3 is CATSRDDRFRYF. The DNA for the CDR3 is TGTGCCACCAGCAGAGATGACAGATTCCGGTACTTC.

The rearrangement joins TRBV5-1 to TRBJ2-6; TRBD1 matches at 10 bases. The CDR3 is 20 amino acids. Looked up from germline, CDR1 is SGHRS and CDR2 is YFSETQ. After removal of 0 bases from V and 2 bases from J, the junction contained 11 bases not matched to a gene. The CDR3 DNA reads TGCGCCAGCAGCTTGGGGACAGGGGGAAGTAGAGCCACTGGGGCCAACGTCCTGACTTTC. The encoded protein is CASSLGTGGSRATGANVLTF.

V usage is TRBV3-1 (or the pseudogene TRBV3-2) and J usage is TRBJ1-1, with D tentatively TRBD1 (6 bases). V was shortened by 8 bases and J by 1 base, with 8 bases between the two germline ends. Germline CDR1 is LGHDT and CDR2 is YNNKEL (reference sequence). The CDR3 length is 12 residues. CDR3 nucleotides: TGTGCCAGCCGACAGGCGAACACTGAAGCTTTCTTT. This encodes CASRQANTEAFF.

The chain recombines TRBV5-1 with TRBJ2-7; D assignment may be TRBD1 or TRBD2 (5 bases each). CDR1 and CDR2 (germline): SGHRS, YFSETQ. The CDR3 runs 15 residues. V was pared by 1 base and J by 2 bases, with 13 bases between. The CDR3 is CASSLNLGTTYEQYF. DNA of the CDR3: TGCGCCAGCAGCTTGAATTTGGGGACCACCTACGAGCAGTACTTC.

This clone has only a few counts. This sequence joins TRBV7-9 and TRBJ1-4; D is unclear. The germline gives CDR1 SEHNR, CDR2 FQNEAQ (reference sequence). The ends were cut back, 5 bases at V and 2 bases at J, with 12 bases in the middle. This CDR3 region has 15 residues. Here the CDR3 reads CASSPGSGTNEKLFF. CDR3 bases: TGTGCCAGCAGCCCCGGGTCTGGGACTAATGAAAAACTGTTTTTT.

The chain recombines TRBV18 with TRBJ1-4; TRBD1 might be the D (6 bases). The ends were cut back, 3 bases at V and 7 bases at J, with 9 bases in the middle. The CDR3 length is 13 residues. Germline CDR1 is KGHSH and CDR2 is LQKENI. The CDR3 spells CASSPDSPEKLFF. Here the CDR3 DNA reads TGTGCCAGCTCACCGGACAGCCCTGAAAAACTGTTTTTT.

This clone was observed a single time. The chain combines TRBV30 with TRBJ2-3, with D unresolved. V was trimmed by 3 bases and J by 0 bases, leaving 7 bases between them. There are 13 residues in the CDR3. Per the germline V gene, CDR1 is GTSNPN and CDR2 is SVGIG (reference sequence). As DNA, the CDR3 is TGTGCCTGGAGCGTACGGAGCACAGATACGCAGTATTTT. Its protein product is CAWSVRSTDTQYF.

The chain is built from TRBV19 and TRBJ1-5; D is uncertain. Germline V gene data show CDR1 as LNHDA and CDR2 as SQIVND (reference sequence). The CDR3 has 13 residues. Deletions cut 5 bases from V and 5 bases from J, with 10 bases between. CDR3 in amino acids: CASSFGLYQPQHF. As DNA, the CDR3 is TGTGCCAGTAGTTTTGGGTTGTATCAGCCCCAGCATTTT.

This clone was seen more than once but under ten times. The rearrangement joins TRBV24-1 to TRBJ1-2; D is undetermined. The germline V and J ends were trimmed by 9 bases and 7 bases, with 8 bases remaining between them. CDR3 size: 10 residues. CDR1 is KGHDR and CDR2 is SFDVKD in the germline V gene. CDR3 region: CATRSLGYTF. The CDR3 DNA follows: TGTGCCACCCGCTCCCTTGGCTACACCTTC.

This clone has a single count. The CDR3 coding sequence is TGTGCCAGCAGGCTCTTTGGGCAGACCACTGAAGCTTTCTTT. Translating gives CASRLFGQTTEAFF. The chain is built from TRBV5-4 and TRBJ1-1; no reliable D call. V lost 5 bases to trimming and J lost 4 bases, with 15 bases between them. The CDR3 totals 14 residues. The V gene's germline CDR1 is SGHNT and CDR2 YYREEE (reference sequence). The complete variable domain, with remaining parts taken from reference TRBV5-4 and TRBJ1-1, reads ETGVTQSPTHLIKTRGQQVTLRCSSQSGHNTVSWYQQALGQGPQFIFQYYREEENGRGNFPPRFSGLQFPNYSSELNVNALELDDSALYLCASRLFGQTTEAFFGQGTRLTVV.

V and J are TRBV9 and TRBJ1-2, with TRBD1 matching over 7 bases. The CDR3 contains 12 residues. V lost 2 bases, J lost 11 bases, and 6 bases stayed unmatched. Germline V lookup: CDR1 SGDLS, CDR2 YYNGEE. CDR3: CASSVPGGTYTF. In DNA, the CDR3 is TGTGCCAGCAGCGTCCCAGGGGGTACGTACACCTTC.